The T cell receptor (beta chain) described here comes from a study of CD8 T cells in Susac syndrome. Through negative isolation, CD4+ and CD8+ T cells were obtained, while TEMRA cells were enriched using FACS. RNA, at about 0.45 to 1 ug, was reverse transcribed with random hexamers. Amplification of TCR beta CDR3 used immunoSEQ multiplex PCR across 54 Vbeta and 13 Jbeta. TCRdb ran MiXCR on the immunoSEQ multiplex PCR reads and lists one entry per CDR3 protein. Of 160,000 or so distinct CDR3 sequences in the sample, about 90% were seen once. The TCR sequence derives from a human donor in good health. Sequenced: CD4+ T cells from PBMCs.

The CDR3 reads CAISDAGLSGYEQFF. CDR3 coding DNA: TGTGCCATCAGCGACGCGGGCCTCTCCGGCTATGAGCAGTTCTTC. V is TRBV10-3 and J is TRBJ2-1, with a tentative D call TRBD2 (5 bases). This CDR3 is built from 15 residues. Trimming cost V 6 bases and J 8 bases, with 20 bases left between them. The germline V gene has CDR1 ENHRY and CDR2 SYGVKD.